This passage covers 17 T cell receptor beta chains from one sample sequenced in a study of identical twins (dated by TCRdb to the mid-2010s). Library method: 5' RACE. Reads for this sample came from an Illumina HiSeq 2000. TCRdb's own reprocessing of the public reads used fastp at Q25 and MiXCR and kept productive beta chains. Rows merge per CDR3 protein into single entries with the most common DNA and genes. The table for this sample lists about 260,000 distinct CDR3 sequences; around 7% of them were counted only once. The ten largest account for around 3.4% of the sample. The same sample was also used in a study of yellow fever vaccine responses in identical twins.

The sequenced material came from memory (CD45RO+) T cells sorted from blood. In light of the paper, this sample's cell subset or site label describes: CD45RO+ enriched T cells. The receptor source for this set is a woman aged 18-29 years in good health.

V gene TRBV11-2 combines with J gene TRBJ2-1; weak D call: TRBD1 (5 bases). The CDR3 spans 15 residues. Trimming cost V 5 bases and J 3 bases, with 14 bases left between them. Germline V CDR1 and CDR2: SGHAT, FQNNGV. CDR3 nucleotides: TGTGCCAGCAGCCCACAGGTTTCCGTCTACAATGAGCAGTTCTTC. This gives the protein CASSPQVSVYNEQFF.

This clonotype has ten or more counts. The V call is TRBV5-1, the J call TRBJ2-1; 7 bases match TRBD2. The germline V gene has CDR1 SGHRS and CDR2 YFSETQ. V gave up 1 base and J gave up 5 bases; unmatched junction bases: 3. CDR3 length: 14 residues. Here the CDR3 reads CASSLTAGNNEQFF. CDR3 in DNA: TGCGCCAGCAGCTTGACAGCGGGAAACAATGAGCAGTTCTTC.

This clonotype was detected once. V usage is TRBV2 and J usage is TRBJ1-4, with D uncertain. CDR1 is SNHLY and CDR2 is FYNNEI in the germline V gene. With 4 bases removed from V and 4 bases from J, the gap between germline ends came to 10 bases. CDR3 size: 14 residues. The CDR3 DNA reads as TGTGCCAGCAGTGGTGGCAGACTTAATGAAAAACTGTTTTTT. It is translated as CASSGGRLNEKLFF.

This clonotype was counted many times. This chain links TRBV2 with TRBJ1-4, with 8 nucleotides matching TRBD1. V trimming: 6 bases; J trimming: 5 bases; junction bases outside the gene matches: 5. This CDR3 is 14 amino acids long. From germline, CDR1 is SNHLY and CDR2 FYNNEI. The CDR3 bases are TGTGCCAGCAGGGGGACAGGCCGGAATGAAAAACTGTTTTTT. The encoded protein is CASRGTGRNEKLFF.

V usage is TRBV5-4 and J usage is TRBJ1-1; D uncertain. V lost 3 bases, J lost 0 bases, and 12 bases lay in between. CDR3 length: 15 residues. CDR1 is SGHNT, CDR2 YYREEE, per germline (reference sequence). The CDR3 loop is CASSSDTLLNTEAFF. The CDR3 DNA is TGTGCCAGCAGCTCTGACACACTACTGAACACTGAAGCTTTCTTT.

The V and J genes are TRBV20-1 and TRBJ2-5, with D unclear. V was clipped by 5 bases and J by 3 bases, with 13 bases between them. This CDR3 has 13 amino acids. Germline V CDR1 and CDR2: DFQATT, SNEGSKA (reference sequence). The CDR3 spells CSAGPSVEETQYF. The CDR3 nucleotides are TGCAGTGCTGGACCCTCGGTCGAAGAGACCCAGTACTTC.

This clonotype was counted once. This clone may be a read error of a much larger clone one base away. The chain combines TRBV3-1 with TRBJ2-1; TRBD2 aligns across 12 bases. The CDR3 spans 18 residues. Germline lookup yields CDR1 LGHDT and CDR2 YNNKEL (reference sequence). The CDR3 reads CTSSLIRATSGSTHEQFF. The CDR3 nucleotides read TGTACCAGCAGCCTTATTCGGGCGACTAGCGGGAGCACCCATGAGCAGTTCTTC.

At least ten counts were recorded for this clonotype. This chain connects TRBV6-1 to TRBJ2-1, with D possibly TRBD2 on 6 matching bases. Germline V gene lookup returns CDR1 MNHNS and CDR2 SASEGT. There are 15 residues in the CDR3. V lost 5 bases and J lost 5, with 16 bases in between. CDR3 in DNA: TGTGCCAGCAGTACCGGGACTGAGAACCACAATGAGCAGTTCTTC. Protein sequence: CASSTGTENHNEQFF.

This clonotype was counted at least ten times. The genes are TRBV5-1 and TRBJ2-5, with D perhaps TRBD2 (5 bases). V dropped 0 bases and J dropped 3 bases, with 9 bases sitting between them. Germline V gene data show CDR1 as SGHRS and CDR2 as YFSETQ. This CDR3 is 14 amino acids long. The DNA of the CDR3 is TGCGCCAGCAGCTTGGAATGGCGGGAAGAGACCCAGTACTTC. As protein: CASSLEWREETQYF.

This clonotype appeared many times. The CDR3 nucleotides read TGTGCCACCAGCATGCGCCTGGACACCGGGGAGCTGTTTTTT. Amino acids: CATSMRLDTGELFF. This chain links TRBV15 with TRBJ2-2; D unresolved. The CDR3 totals 14 residues. Trimming took 4 bases from V and 3 from J, leaving 9 bases between them. Germline values: CDR1 LNHNV, CDR2 YYDKDF (reference sequence).

This clonotype appeared a few times. This rearrangement joins TRBV5-1 to TRBJ2-1; D may be TRBD1 (6 bases). Deletions cut 4 bases from V and 3 bases from J, with 26 bases between. Per germline, CDR1 SGHRS and CDR2 YFSETQ. The CDR3 is made up of 19 amino acids. Here the CDR3 reads CASSTSDSRPSKNYNEQFF. CDR3 bases: TGCGCCAGCAGCACTTCGGACAGCCGACCCTCTAAAAACTACAATGAGCAGTTCTTC.

This clonotype was seen a few times. The rearrangement joins TRBV28 to TRBJ1-2; D gene unclear. CDR1 and CDR2 (germline): MDHEN, SYDVKM. The V and J ends lost 5 bases and 3 bases respectively, with 10 bases between them. CDR3 length: 13 amino acids. The CDR3 coding sequence is TGTGCCAGCAGTAGCCACGGCGACTATGGCTACACCTTC. It encodes CASSSHGDYGYTF.

This clonotype was seen repeatedly, ten times or more. The J gene is TRBJ2-5, the V gene TRBV5-6; no definite D call. V lost 0 bases and J 5 bases, leaving 5 bases between the germline ends. This CDR3 is built from 12 residues. Germline CDR1 and CDR2: SGHDT and YYEEEE. CDR3 sequence (DNA): TGTGCCAGCAGCTTGGCTGCGGAGACCCAGTACTTC. Translating gives CASSLAAETQYF.

This clonotype occurred many times. The chain couples TRBV5-6 to TRBJ2-6; D unresolved. The CDR3 is made up of 13 amino acids. Trimming pared 3 bases from V and 2 bases from J, leaving 3 bases between. Germline CDR1 SGHDT, CDR2 YYEEEE. CDR3: CASSWTGANVLTF. The CDR3 bases are TGTGCCAGCAGCTGGACTGGGGCCAACGTCCTGACTTTC.

This clonotype was seen a handful of times. The gene calls are TRBV24-1 and TRBJ2-3; weak D call: TRBD1 (6 bases). V shed 2 bases and J shed 2 bases, with 13 bases lying between them. The CDR3 totals 16 residues. The germline V gene has CDR1 KGHDR and CDR2 SFDVKD. CDR3 region: CATSDSGGRNTDTQYF. The CDR3 DNA is TGTGCCACCAGTGATTCTGGGGGCAGGAACACAGATACGCAGTATTTT.

The genes are TRBV12-3 or TRBV12-4 and TRBJ2-3; 11 positions match TRBD1. CDR3 length equals 15 residues. V shed 6 bases, J shed 3 bases, and the junction held 5 bases outside the gene matches. The CDR3 DNA reads as TGTGCCAGCAGGACCGGGACAGGGGGTACAGATACGCAGTATTTT. Translating it yields CASRTGTGGTDTQYF.

In its sample, this clonotype was seen a few times. The chain is built from TRBV19 and TRBJ1-5; D remains unclear. Trimming took off 5 bases at V and 4 bases at J, with 9 bases between the two ends. Germline V CDR1 and CDR2: LNHDA, SQIVND (reference sequence). There are 13 residues in the CDR3. The CDR3 bases are TGTGCCAGTAGTGGGAATGAAAATCAGCCCCAGCATTTT. This translates into CASSGNENQPQHF.